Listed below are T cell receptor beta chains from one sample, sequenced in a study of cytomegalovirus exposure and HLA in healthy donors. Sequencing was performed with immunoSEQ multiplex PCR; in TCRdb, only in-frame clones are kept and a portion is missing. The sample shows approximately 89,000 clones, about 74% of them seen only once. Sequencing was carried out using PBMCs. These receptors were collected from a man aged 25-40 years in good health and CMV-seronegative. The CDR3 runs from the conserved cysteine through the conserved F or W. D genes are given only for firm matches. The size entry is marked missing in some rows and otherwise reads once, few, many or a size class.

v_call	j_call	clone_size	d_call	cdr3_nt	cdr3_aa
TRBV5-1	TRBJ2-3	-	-	TGCGCCAGCAGCTTCGGTGGCGGGACCACAGATACGCAGTATTTT	CASSFGGGTTDTQYF
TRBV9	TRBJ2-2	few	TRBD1	TGTGCCAGCAGCCGGGACAGGGGGCGCGGCACCGGGGAGCTGTTTTTT	CASSRDRGRGTGELFF
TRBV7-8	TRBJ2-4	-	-	TGTGCCAGCAGCTTAGTTCGGGGAAACATTCAGTACTTC	CASSLVRGNIQYF
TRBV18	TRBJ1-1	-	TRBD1	TGTGCCAGCTCACGACAGGGCTTGGGGAGATTTATGAACACTGAAGCTTTCTTT	CASSRQGLGRFMNTEAFF
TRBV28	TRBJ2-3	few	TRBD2	TGTGCCAGCAGTTTAAGGCGGGAGGTCACAGATACGCAGTATTTT	CASSLRREVTDTQYF
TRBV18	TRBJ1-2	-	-	TGTGCCAGCTCACCCCAACCGCCCCTCGACAAGAACTATGGCTACACCTTC	CASSPQPPLDKNYGYTF
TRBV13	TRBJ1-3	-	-	TGTGCCAGCAGCTTATTACAGGGCGTGAACACCATATATTTT	CASSLLQGVNTIYF
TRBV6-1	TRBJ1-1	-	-	TGTGCCAGCAGTGAAAGTTTAGGGCCGGGGGGCACTGAAGCTTTCTTT	CASSESLGPGGTEAFF
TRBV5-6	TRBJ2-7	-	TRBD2	TGTGCCAGCAGTTTCCCGGGACTAGGACGCTACGAGCAGTACTTC	CASSFPGLGRYEQYF
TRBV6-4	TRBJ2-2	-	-	TGTGCCAGCAGTTACAGGGACACCGGGGAGCTGTTTTTT	CASSYRDTGELFF
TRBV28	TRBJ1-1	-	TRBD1	TGTGCCAGCAGTTCTGGGGGACAGGGCACTGAAGCTTTCTTT	CASSSGGQGTEAFF
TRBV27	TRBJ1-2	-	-	TGTGCCAGCAGTCCCCCGGACTTTTATGGCTACACCTTC	CASSPPDFYGYTF
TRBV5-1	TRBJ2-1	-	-	TGCGCCAGCAGCTTGGCCTCAGGTCCGGAGCAGTTCTTC	CASSLASGPEQFF
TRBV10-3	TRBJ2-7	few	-	TGTGCCATCAGTGAGGGCGGCTCCTACGAGCAGTACTTC	CAISEGGSYEQYF
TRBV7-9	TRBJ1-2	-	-	TGTGCCAGCAGCTCTGTCCGGGACATAGTGACCTATGGCTACACCTTC	CASSSVRDIVTYGYTF
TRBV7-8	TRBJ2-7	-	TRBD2	TGTGCCAGCAGCTTATTGTCTAGCGGGGGCGAGCAGTACTTC	CASSLLSSGGEQYF
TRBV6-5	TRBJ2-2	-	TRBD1	TGTGCCAGCAAAATCCGGACAGGGGAGCCCGGGGAGCTGTTTTTT	CASKIRTGEPGELFF
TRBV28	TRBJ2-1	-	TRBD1	TGTGCCAGCAGTTTGCCGGGACAGGGAGTCAATGAGCAGTTCTTC	CASSLPGQGVNEQFF
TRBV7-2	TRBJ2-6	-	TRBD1	TGTGCCAGCAGCTTAACCGGGGGACAGGGAGGCTCTGGGGCCAACGTCCTGACTTTC	CASSLTGGQGGSGANVLTF
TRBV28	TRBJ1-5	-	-	TGTGCCAGCAGTCCCCCGGGAGTGGGTCCCCAGCATTTT	CASSPPGVGPQHF
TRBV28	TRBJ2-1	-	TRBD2	TGTGCCAGCAGGGCCCGTCGTCCTCGGGAGGGGAATGAGCAGTTCTTC	CASRARRPREGNEQFF
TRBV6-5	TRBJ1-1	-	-	TGTGCCAGCAGTTACCGGGGGGACACTGAAGCTTTCTTT	CASSYRGDTEAFF